Reported below is one T cell receptor beta chain. Its cognate antigen is unknown. This entry comes from a study of T cell responses to AZD1222 COVID-19 vaccine. Study-level results: Nearly half of spike-specific TCRs reportedly target unmutated variant regions. The study found vaccine-associated CD4 TCRs spanning spike, dominant at 160-218 and 743-854. White British people made up most donors, females outnumbered males, and clonal diversity was possibly underestimated. Spike-specific TCRs gained breadth and depth after people received two AZD1222 doses.

TCRdb keeps only in-frame clones here, not all; method: immunoSEQ multiplex PCR. The sample includes 120,000 to 150,000 clones, approximately 85% seen only once; the top ten take over 4%. Sequencing was performed on peripheral blood, taken on day 0 of MenACWY control vaccination. This receptor was obtained from an adult in good health.

CDR3 amino acids: CAWSPGQSYGYTF. The CDR3 DNA reads as TGTGCCTGGTCTCCGGGACAGAGCTATGGCTACACCTTC. This chain uses TRBV30 with TRBJ1-2; 7 bases fit TRBD1. V shed 5 bases, J shed 4 bases, and the junction held 7 bases outside the gene matches. Germline assignment: CDR1 GTSNPN and CDR2 SVGIG (reference sequence). The CDR3 covers 13 residues.